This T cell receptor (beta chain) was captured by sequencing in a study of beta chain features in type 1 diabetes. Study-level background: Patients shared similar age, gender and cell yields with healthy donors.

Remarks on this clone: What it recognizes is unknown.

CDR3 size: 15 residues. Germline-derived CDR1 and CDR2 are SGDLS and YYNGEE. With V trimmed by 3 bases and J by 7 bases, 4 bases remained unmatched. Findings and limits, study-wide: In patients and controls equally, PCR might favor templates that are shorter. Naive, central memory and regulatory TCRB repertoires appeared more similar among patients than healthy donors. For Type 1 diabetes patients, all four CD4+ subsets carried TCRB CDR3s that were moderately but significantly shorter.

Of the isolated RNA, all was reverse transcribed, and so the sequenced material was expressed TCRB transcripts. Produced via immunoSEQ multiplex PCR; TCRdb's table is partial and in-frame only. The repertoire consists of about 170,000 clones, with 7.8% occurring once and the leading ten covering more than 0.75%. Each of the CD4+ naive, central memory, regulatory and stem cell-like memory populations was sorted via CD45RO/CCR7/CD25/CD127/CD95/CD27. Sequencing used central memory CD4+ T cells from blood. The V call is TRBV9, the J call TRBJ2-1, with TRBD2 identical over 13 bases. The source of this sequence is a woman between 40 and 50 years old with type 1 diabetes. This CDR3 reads CASSAGTSGMNEQFF. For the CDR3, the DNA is TGTGCCAGCAGCGCTGGGACTAGCGGGATGAATGAGCAGTTCTTC.